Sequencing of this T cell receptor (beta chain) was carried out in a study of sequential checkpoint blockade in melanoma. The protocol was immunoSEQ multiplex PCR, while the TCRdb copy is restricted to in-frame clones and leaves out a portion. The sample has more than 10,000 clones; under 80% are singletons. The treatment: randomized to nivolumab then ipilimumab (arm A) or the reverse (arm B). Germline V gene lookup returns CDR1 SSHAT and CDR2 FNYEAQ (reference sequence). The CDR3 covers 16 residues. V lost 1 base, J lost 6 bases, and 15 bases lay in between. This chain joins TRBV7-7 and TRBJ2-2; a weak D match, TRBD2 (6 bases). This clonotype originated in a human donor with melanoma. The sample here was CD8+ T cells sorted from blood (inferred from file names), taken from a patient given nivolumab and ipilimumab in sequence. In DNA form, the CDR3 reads TGTGCCAGCAGCTTAGGGGCGTCTAGCGTCCCCGGGGAGCTGTTTTTT. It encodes CASSLGASSVPGELFF.